This T cell receptor (beta chain) came from a study of T cells in Graves' hyperthyroidism and ophthalmopathy. This clonotype occurred many times. Its matching antigen is unknown. The CDR3 covers 12 residues. V lost 2 bases to trimming and J lost 9 bases, with 10 bases between them. Study-level results: Blood shared most expanded thyroid clonotypes above 0.001.

RNA transcripts yielded amplified TCR beta CDR3 regions. First-round RT-PCR of the TCR CDR3 relied on the HTBI primer set. TCRdb independently ran MiXCR on the multiplex PCR reads; one entry per CDR3 protein. This table holds under 350,000 distinct CDR3 sequences, around 20% found once. The receptor's source is a woman in her forties or fifties with Graves' hyperthyroidism. Sequencing was done on a sample of blood. The V and J genes are TRBV12-3 or TRBV12-4 and TRBJ1-1, with D maybe TRBD1 (5 bases). CDR3 nucleotide sequence: TGTGCCAGCAGTTTAAAAGGGGAGAAAGCTTTCTTT. The encoded protein is CASSLKGEKAFF.